In this sample, the clone carrying this T cell receptor (beta chain) turned up once. The assay was immunoSEQ multiplex PCR, and TCRdb's table has in-frame clones only and misses some. This sample carries 55,000 to 75,000 clones, 80% to 85% of them seen once, and the ten largest clones take roughly a tenth. Trimming cost V 3 bases and J 4 bases, with 6 bases left between them. CDR3 size: 11 residues. Germline V gives CDR1 DFQATT, CDR2 SNEGSKA (reference sequence). The data derive from a study of blood T cell repertoires in COVID-19. The wider study: Acute and convalescent COVID-19 samples came from the United States, Italy and Spain. PBMCs, B-cell-depleted T cells, or T cells were the source of the cDNA or gDNA that made up the material.

While infection was still active, Seattle patients were enrolled and then followed longitudinally. The rearrangement joins TRBV20-1 to TRBJ1-1; D not certain. What was sequenced was peripheral blood. The sequence was obtained from an elderly man with COVID-19, enrolled during active disease. CDR3 bases: TGCAGTGCTAGGGAGGTCACTGAAGCTTTCTTT. Amino acids: CSAREVTEAFF.